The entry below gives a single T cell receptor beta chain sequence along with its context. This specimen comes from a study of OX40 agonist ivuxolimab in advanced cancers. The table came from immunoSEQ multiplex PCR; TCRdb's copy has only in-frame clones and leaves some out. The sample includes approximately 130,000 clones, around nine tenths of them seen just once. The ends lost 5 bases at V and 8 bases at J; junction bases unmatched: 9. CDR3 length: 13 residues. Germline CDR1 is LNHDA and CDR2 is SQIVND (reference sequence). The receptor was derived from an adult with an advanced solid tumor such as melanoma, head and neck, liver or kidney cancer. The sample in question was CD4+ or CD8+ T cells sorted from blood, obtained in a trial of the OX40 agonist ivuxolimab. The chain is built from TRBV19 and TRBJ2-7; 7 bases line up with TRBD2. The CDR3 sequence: CASSDGTTHQQYF. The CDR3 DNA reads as TGTGCCAGTAGTGATGGGACTACCCATCAGCAGTACTTC.